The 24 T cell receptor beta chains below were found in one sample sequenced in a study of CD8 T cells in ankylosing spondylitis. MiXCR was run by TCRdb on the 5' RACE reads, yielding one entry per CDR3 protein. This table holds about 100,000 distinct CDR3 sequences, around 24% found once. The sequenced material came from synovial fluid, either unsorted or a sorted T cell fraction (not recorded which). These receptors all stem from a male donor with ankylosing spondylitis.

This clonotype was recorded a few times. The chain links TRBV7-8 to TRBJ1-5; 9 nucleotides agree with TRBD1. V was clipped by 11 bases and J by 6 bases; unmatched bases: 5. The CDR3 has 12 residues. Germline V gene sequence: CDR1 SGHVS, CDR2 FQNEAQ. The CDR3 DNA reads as TGTGCCGGGGGGACAGGGCTTCAGCCCCAGCATTTT. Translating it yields CAGGTGLQPQHF.

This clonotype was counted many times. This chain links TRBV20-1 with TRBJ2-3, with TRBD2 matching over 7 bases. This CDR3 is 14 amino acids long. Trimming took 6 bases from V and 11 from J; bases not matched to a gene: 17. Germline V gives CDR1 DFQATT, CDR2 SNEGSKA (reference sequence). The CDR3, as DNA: TGCAGTGCCCTTCGGGGCGGTGCGGGAGATGTGCAGTATTTT. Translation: CSALRGGAGDVQYF.

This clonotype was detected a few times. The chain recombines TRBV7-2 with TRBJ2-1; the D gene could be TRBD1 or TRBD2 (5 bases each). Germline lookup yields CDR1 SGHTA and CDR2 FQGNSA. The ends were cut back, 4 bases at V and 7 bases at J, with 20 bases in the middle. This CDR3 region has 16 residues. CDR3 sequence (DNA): TGTGCCAGCAGCTCCCAGGGTGGGAGAGGGGAGAATGAGCAGTTCTTC. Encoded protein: CASSSQGGRGENEQFF. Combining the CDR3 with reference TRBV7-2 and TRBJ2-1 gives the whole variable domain GAGVSQSPSNKVTEKGKDVELRCDPISGHTALYWYRQSLGQGLEFLIYFQGNSAPDKSGLPSDRFSAERTGGSVSTLTIQRTQQEDSAVYLCASSSQGGRGENEQFFGPGTRLTVL.

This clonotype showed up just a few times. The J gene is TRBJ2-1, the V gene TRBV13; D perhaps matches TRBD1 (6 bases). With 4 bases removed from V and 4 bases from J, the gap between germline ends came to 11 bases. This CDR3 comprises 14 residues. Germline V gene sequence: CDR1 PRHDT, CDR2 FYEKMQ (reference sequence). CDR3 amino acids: CASSSRTAYNEQFF. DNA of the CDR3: TGTGCCAGCAGCTCACGGACAGCTTACAATGAGCAGTTCTTC.

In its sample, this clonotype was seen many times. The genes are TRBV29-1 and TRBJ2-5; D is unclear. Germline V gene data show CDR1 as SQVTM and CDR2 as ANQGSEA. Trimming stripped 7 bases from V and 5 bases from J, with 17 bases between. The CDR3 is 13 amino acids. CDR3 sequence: CSARTRFGETQYF. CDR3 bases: TGCAGCGCCCGAACCAGGTTCGGGGAGACCCAGTACTTC. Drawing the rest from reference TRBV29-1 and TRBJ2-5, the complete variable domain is SAVISQKPSRDICQRGTSLTIQCQVDSQVTMMFWYRQQPGQSLTLIATANQGSEATYESGFVIDKFPISRPNLTFSTLTVSNMSPEDSSIYLCSARTRFGETQYFGPGTRLLVL.

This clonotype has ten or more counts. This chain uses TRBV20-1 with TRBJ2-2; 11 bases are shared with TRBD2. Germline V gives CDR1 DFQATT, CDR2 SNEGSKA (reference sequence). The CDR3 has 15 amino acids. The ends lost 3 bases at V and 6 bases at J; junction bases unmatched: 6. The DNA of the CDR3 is TGCAGTGCTAGTGGACTAGCGGGCTTCCCCGGGGAGCTGTTTTTT. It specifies CSASGLAGFPGELFF.

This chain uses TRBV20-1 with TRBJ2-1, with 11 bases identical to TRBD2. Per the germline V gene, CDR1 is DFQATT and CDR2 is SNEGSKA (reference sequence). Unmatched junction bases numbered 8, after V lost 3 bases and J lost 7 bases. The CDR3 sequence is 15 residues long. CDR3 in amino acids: CSARTLAGVNNEQFF. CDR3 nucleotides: TGCAGTGCTAGGACACTAGCGGGAGTGAATAATGAGCAGTTCTTC.

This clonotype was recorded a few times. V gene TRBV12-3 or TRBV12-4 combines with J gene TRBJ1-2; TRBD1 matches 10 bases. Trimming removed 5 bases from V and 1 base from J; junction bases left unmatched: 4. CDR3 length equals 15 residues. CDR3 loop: CASSPGQGFNYGYTF. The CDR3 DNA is TGTGCCAGCAGTCCGGGACAGGGGTTTAACTATGGCTACACCTTC.

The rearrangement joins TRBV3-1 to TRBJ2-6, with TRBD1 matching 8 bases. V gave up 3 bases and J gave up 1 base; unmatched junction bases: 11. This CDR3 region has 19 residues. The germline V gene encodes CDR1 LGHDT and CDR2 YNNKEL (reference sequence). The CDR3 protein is CASSQVTRQGASGANVLTF. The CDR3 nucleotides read TGTGCCAGCAGCCAGGTCACGCGGCAGGGGGCTTCTGGGGCCAACGTCCTGACTTTC. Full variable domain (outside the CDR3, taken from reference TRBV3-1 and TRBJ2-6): DTAVSQTPKYLVTQMGNDKSIKCEQNLGHDTMYWYKQDSKKFLKIMFSYNNKELIINETVPNRFSPKSPDKAHLNLHINSLELGDSAVYFCASSQVTRQGASGANVLTFGAGSRLTVL.

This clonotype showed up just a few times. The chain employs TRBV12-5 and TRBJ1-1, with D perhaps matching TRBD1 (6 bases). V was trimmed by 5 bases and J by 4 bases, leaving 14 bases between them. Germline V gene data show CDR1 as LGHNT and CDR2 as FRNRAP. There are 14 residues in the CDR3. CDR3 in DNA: TGTGCTAGTGGTAAGGACAGCGTCGGCACTGAAGCTTTCTTT. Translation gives CASGKDSVGTEAFF.

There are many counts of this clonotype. Here the CDR3 reads CASSRRGGFIGELFF. The CDR3 bases are TGTGCCAGCAGCCGAAGGGGAGGGTTTATCGGGGAGCTGTTTTTT. V is TRBV4-2 and J is TRBJ2-2, with 7 bases aligning to TRBD2. The CDR3 sequence is 15 residues long. V trimming: 4 bases; J trimming: 7 bases; junction bases outside the gene matches: 9. CDR1 and CDR2 (germline): LGHNA, YNFKEQ.

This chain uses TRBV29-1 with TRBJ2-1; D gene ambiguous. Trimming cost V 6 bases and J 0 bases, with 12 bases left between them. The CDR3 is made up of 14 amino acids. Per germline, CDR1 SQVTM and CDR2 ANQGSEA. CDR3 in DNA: TGCAGCGTGGTAGGCGAGAGCTCCTACAATGAGCAGTTCTTC. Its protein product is CSVVGESSYNEQFF.

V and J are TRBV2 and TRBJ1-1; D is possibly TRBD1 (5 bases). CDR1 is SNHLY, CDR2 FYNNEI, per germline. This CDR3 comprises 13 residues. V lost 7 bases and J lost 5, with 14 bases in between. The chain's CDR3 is CASIFQGRTEAFF. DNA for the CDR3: TGTGCCAGCATTTTTCAGGGACGGACTGAAGCTTTCTTT.

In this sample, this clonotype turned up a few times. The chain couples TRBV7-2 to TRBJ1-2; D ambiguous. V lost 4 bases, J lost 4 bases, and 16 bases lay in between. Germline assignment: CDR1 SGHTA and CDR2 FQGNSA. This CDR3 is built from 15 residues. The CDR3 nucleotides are TGTGCCAGCAGCTCCCCCGGGATTGGGGTCTATGGCTACACCTTC. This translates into CASSSPGIGVYGYTF.

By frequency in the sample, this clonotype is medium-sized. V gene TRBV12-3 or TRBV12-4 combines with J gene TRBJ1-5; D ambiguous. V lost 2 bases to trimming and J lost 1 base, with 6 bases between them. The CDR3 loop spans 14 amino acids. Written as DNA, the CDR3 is TGTGCCAGCAGTTTAATGGACAGCAATCAGCCCCAGCATTTT. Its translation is CASSLMDSNQPQHF.

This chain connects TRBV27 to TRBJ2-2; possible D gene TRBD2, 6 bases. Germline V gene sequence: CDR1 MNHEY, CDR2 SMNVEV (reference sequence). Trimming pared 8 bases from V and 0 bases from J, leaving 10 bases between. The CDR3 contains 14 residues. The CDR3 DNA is TGTGCCAGCTGGGGGGTGGCGAACACCGGGGAGCTGTTTTTT. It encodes CASWGVANTGELFF.

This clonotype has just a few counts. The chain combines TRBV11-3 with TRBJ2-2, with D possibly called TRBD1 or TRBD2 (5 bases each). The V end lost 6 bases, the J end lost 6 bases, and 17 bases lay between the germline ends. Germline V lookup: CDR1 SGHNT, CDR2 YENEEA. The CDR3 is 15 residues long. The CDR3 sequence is CASRSGTGRAGELFF. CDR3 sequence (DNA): TGTGCCAGCAGGTCTGGGACGGGTCGGGCCGGGGAGCTGTTTTTT.

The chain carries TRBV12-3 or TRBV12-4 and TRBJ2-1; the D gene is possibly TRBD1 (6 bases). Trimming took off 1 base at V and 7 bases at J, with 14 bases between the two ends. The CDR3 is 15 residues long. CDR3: CASSLVEGVMNEQFF. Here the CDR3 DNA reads TGTGCCAGCAGTTTAGTCGAGGGGGTTATGAATGAGCAGTTCTTC.

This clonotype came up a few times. The CDR3 loop reads CASSYSDGITDTQYF. The CDR3 DNA sequence: TGTGCCAGCAGTTACTCGGACGGAATCACAGATACGCAGTATTTT. V gene TRBV6-5 combines with J gene TRBJ2-3, with D uncertain. Looked up from germline, CDR1 is MNHEY and CDR2 is SVGAGI. The CDR3 has 15 residues. Trimming took 0 bases from V and 2 from J, leaving 9 bases between them.

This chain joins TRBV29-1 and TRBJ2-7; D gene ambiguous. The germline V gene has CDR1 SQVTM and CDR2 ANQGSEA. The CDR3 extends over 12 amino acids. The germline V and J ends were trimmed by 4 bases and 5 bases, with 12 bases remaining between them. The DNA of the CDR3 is TGCAGCGTTGCGGTGTCGGTGGACGAGCAGTACTTC. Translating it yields CSVAVSVDEQYF.

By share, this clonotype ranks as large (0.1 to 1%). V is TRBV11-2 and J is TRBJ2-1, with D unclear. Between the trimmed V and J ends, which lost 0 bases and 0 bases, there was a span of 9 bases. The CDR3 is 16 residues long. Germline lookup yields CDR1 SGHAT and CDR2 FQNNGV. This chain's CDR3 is CASSLDPLSSYNEQFF. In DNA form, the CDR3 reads TGTGCCAGCAGCTTAGATCCACTAAGCTCCTACAATGAGCAGTTCTTC.

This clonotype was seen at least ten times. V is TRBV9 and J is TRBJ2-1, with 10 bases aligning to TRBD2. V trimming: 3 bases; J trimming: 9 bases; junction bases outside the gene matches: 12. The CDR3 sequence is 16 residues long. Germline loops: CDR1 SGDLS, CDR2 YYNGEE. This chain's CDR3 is CASSDYLAGARGEQFF. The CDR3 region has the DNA TGTGCCAGCAGCGACTATCTAGCGGGAGCACGGGGTGAGCAGTTCTTC. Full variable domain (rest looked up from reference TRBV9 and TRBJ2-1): DSGVTQTPKHLITATGQRVTLRCSPRSGDLSVYWYQQSLDQGLQFLIQYYNGEERAKGNILERFSAQQFPDLHSELNLSSLELGDSALYFCASSDYLAGARGEQFFGPGTRLTVL.

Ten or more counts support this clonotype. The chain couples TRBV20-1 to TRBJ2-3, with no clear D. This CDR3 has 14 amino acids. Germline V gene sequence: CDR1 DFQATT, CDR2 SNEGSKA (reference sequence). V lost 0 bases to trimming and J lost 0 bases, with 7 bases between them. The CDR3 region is CSARDGRSTDTQYF. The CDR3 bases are TGCAGTGCTAGAGACGGCAGAAGCACAGATACGCAGTATTTT.

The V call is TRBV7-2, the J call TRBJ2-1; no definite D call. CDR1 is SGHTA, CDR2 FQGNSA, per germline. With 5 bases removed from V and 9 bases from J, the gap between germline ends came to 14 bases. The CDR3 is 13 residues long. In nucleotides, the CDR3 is TGTGCCAGCAGCCCTGGTTTGTTGGGTGAGCAGTTCTTC. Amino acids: CASSPGLLGEQFF.